The count of the clone carrying this T cell receptor beta chain is one. This entry is derived from a study of blood T cell repertoires in COVID-19. The repertoire was sequenced with immunoSEQ multiplex PCR; TCRdb's copy has only in-frame clones and lacks some. The data hold approximately 170,000 clones, with around 82% observed a single time. Germline V gene data show CDR1 as SGHRS and CDR2 as YFSETQ. The CDR3 loop spans 14 amino acids. Trimming shortened V by 4 bases and J by 4 bases, and 14 bases separated the two germline ends. The chain employs TRBV5-1 and TRBJ1-2; the D gene is possibly TRBD1 (6 bases). This TCR was recovered from a man between 60 and 70 years old who had recovered from COVID-19. Sequenced input: peripheral blood. The CDR3 protein is CASSLGQFPYGYTF. The CDR3 DNA reads TGCGCCAGCAGCCTTGGACAGTTCCCCTATGGCTACACCTTC.